The present entry profiles one T cell receptor (beta chain) with its context. The source of the sample is a study of cytomegalovirus exposure and HLA in healthy donors. The PCR employed 60 Vbeta primers together with 13 Jbeta primers. Using immunoSEQ multiplex PCR, the repertoire was profiled, and TCRdb retains in-frame clones only, with some absent. Of about 220,000 clones detected, roughly 82% appear once; the ten largest clones hold 5% to 6.5%. The CDR3 is 15 residues long. The germline V and J ends were trimmed by 5 bases and 0 bases, with 11 bases remaining between them. Germline V CDR1 and CDR2: SGHTA, FQGNSA.

The chain carries TRBV7-2 and TRBJ2-4; TRBD2 might be the D (5 bases). This receptor was identified in a woman in her forties in good health and CMV-seropositive. Sample: PBMCs. As DNA, the CDR3 is TGTGCCAGCAGCCCCCTACGGGGAGCCAAAAACATTCAGTACTTC. It yields the protein CASSPLRGAKNIQYF.